Here is one T cell receptor (beta chain) with its context. The data were obtained in a study of cytomegalovirus exposure and HLA in healthy donors. Study-level background: HLA-typed donors were the source of roughly 85 million unique TCRs held in an early data release.

PCR amplification relied on 60 Vbeta primers (plus 13 Jbeta primers). This table comes from immunoSEQ multiplex PCR, and its TCRdb copy is limited to in-frame clones, with some not included. The table has tens of thousands of clones, 82% seen once. At sampling all donors were nominally healthy, likely with unrecorded immune exposures. Germline V lookup: CDR1 MNHEY, CDR2 SVGAGI. The CDR3 has 15 amino acids. Between the trimmed V and J ends, which lost 6 bases and 3 bases, there was a span of 15 bases. J is TRBJ2-4 and V is TRBV6-5; D remains ambiguous. The sequencing sample was made of PBMCs. The TCR comes from a woman between 18 and 30 years old in good health and CMV-seronegative. The CDR3 DNA sequence: TGTGCCAGCAGCCCGACATTCTTTGGCAAAAACATTCAGTACTTC. It translates to CASSPTFFGKNIQYF.